The next 29 T cell receptor beta chains were all read from a single sample in a study of shared clonotypes between healthy human individuals (TCRdb year 2020). The method behind the library was the immunoSEQ multiplex PCR assay. This is the immuneACCESS table as TCRdb keeps it, with only in-frame sequences that have V and J called. A part of the clones is gone; compared with another copy, unresolved V genes explain less than half, and the rest is unexplained. The sample table contains approximately 1.4 million clones; only one count was recorded for 95% to 99% of them. Together, the top ten hold approximately 0.45% of the sample. The sequencing input was naive CD4+ T cells sorted from blood. Taken with the paper, the label for cell subset or site translates to: CD45RA+ positively selected. Every receptor here comes from a man aged 30 to 39 in good health.

This chain uses TRBV7-2 with TRBJ1-1; D unclear. CDR3 length equals 13 residues. The germline V gene has CDR1 SGHTA and CDR2 FQGNSA. V was pared by 5 bases and J by 1 base, with 8 bases between. DNA of the CDR3: TGTGCCAGCAGCGTTGAAGCGAACACTGAAGCTTTCTTT. Its protein is CASSVEANTEAFF.

The rearrangement joins TRBV2 to TRBJ1-5; D gene ambiguous. The V and J ends lost 1 base and 1 base respectively, with 8 bases between them. CDR3 size: 15 residues. CDR1 is SNHLY and CDR2 is FYNNEI in the germline V gene. CDR3: CASSEGHPSNQPQHF. CDR3 nucleotide sequence: TGTGCCAGCAGTGAAGGGCACCCCAGCAATCAGCCCCAGCATTTT.

The CDR3 DNA sequence: TGTGCCAGCAGCCCGGGACTTCTCGAGCAGTACTTC. Protein product: CASSPGLLEQYF. The chain combines TRBV7-9 with TRBJ2-7; D might be TRBD2 (6 bases). CDR1 is SEHNR, CDR2 FQNEAQ, per germline (reference sequence). Trimming cost V 5 bases and J 6 bases, with 11 bases left between them. The CDR3 has 12 amino acids.

The V gene is TRBV9, the J gene TRBJ2-3; D is unclear. Deletions cut 3 bases from V and 11 bases from J, with 16 bases between. This CDR3 contains 13 residues. CDR1 is SGDLS, CDR2 YYNGEE, per germline. CDR3 residues: CASSAVAIGGQYF. The CDR3 DNA is TGTGCCAGCAGCGCTGTGGCTATAGGTGGGCAGTATTTT.

The chain employs TRBV11-2 and TRBJ2-3; 8 positions agree with TRBD2. Trimming took 3 bases from V and 2 from J; bases not matched to a gene: 7. The CDR3 has 16 residues. The germline V gene encodes CDR1 SGHAT and CDR2 FQNNGV. The CDR3 is CASSFGTSPHTDTQYF. The CDR3 DNA sequence: TGTGCCAGCAGCTTTGGGACTAGTCCGCACACAGATACGCAGTATTTT. The full variable domain, rest sourced from reference TRBV11-2 and TRBJ2-3, is EAGVAQSPRYKIIEKRQSVAFWCNPISGHATLYWYQQILGQGPKLLIQFQNNGVVDDSQLPKDRFSAERLKGVDSTLKIQPAKLEDSAVYLCASSFGTSPHTDTQYFGPGTRLTVL.

The chain couples TRBV5-1 to TRBJ1-2; D unresolved. Deletions cut 7 bases from V and 1 base from J, with 8 bases between. Germline CDR1 SGHRS, CDR2 YFSETQ. The CDR3 has 12 residues. The CDR3 loop is CASGPNNYGYTF. DNA for the CDR3: TGCGCCAGCGGTCCCAATAACTATGGCTACACCTTC.

V gene TRBV19 combines with J gene TRBJ2-5; weak D call: TRBD2 (6 bases). CDR3 size: 13 residues. Germline V CDR1 and CDR2: LNHDA, SQIVND (reference sequence). The germline V and J ends were trimmed by 11 bases and 5 bases, with 18 bases remaining between them. Here the CDR3 DNA reads TGTGCCGCAGCCAGGAGGGTCCAGGAGACCCAGTACTTC. This codes for CAAARRVQETQYF.

The chain recombines TRBV15 with TRBJ2-1; tentatively, D is TRBD1 or TRBD2 (5 bases each). Germline V gene sequence: CDR1 LNHNV, CDR2 YYDKDF (reference sequence). The V end lost 0 bases, the J end lost 4 bases, and 10 bases lay between the germline ends. The CDR3 totals 15 residues. CDR3 DNA: TGTGCCACCAGCAGAGAGGGGGTGGGGTACAATGAGCAGTTCTTC. Encoded protein: CATSREGVGYNEQFF.

This clone has just one count. The V gene is TRBV7-9, the J gene TRBJ2-3, with 7 bases fitting TRBD1. The CDR3 extends over 15 amino acids. Germline assignment: CDR1 SEHNR and CDR2 FQNEAQ (reference sequence). Trimming removed 5 bases from V and 1 base from J; junction bases left unmatched: 6. CDR3 protein: CASSLGTVGTDTQYF. The CDR3 nucleotides are TGTGCCAGCAGCCTGGGGACAGTGGGCACAGATACGCAGTATTTT.

A note on this clone: The junction departs from the called germline gene at one end, perhaps through a read error. This chain links TRBV29-1 with TRBJ1-1; D unresolved. Germline values: CDR1 SQVTM, CDR2 ANQGSEA. The CDR3 runs to 12 residues. The CDR3 spells CSVVPLSIVLLF. Written as DNA, the CDR3 is TGCAGCGTTGTCCCACTATCCATCGTCCTCCTCTTT. The full variable domain, in which reference TRBV29-1 and TRBJ1-1 provide the parts outside the CDR3, is SAVISQKPSRDICQRGTSLTIQCQVDSQVTMMFWYRQQPGQSLTLIATANQGSEATYESGFVIDKFPISRPNLTFSTLTVSNMSPEDSSIYLCSVVPLSIVLLFGQGTRLTVV.

The rearrangement uses TRBV15 and TRBJ2-7; 12 nucleotides agree with TRBD2. Trimming took 0 bases from V and 1 from J; bases not matched to a gene: 10. This CDR3 region has 19 residues. Germline V gives CDR1 LNHNV, CDR2 YYDKDF (reference sequence). CDR3 DNA sequence: TGTGCCACCAGCAGAGATTTATCACTAGCGGGAGGAGGATCCTACGAGCAGTACTTC. This gives the protein CATSRDLSLAGGGSYEQYF.

V is TRBV6-1 and J is TRBJ1-3, with a tentative D call TRBD1 (6 bases). From germline, CDR1 is MNHNS and CDR2 SASEGT. V was pared by 4 bases and J by 2 bases, with 15 bases between. This CDR3 spans 16 amino acids. DNA for the CDR3: TGTGCCAGCAGTGTGACGTCGGGGGGCGCTGGAAACACCATATATTTT. This translates into CASSVTSGGAGNTIYF.

This clone was detected once. The gene calls are TRBV14 and TRBJ2-7; 8 bases are a match to TRBD1. Looked up from germline, CDR1 is SGHDN and CDR2 is FVKESK. CDR3 length: 19 residues. Trimming took 4 bases from V and 4 from J; bases not matched to a gene: 21. CDR3 loop: CASSPLGTGTDPYSYEQYF. The DNA for the CDR3 is TGTGCCAGCAGCCCGCTTGGGACAGGCACCGATCCGTATTCATACGAGCAGTACTTC.

V and J are TRBV15 and TRBJ1-5; D is perhaps TRBD1 (6 bases). In germline, CDR1 is LNHNV, CDR2 YYDKDF (reference sequence). V lost 0 bases and J lost 7, with 10 bases in between. This CDR3 comprises 14 residues. The CDR3 nucleotides read TGTGCCACCAGCAGAGACCCACAGGGCCAGCCCCAGCATTTT. Translated, it gives CATSRDPQGQPQHF.

CDR3 region: CASRHAGEDEQYF. The CDR3 nucleotides are TGTGCCAGCAGGCATGCGGGAGAGGACGAGCAGTACTTC. V and J are TRBV2 and TRBJ2-7, with 7 bases that match TRBD2. CDR3 length: 13 residues. Germline assignment: CDR1 SNHLY and CDR2 FYNNEI. The V segment lost 6 bases and the J segment 5 bases; nucleotides outside the gene matches: 7.

This clone was observed a handful of times. Other DNA sequences in this sample translate to the same CDR3. J is TRBJ1-5 and V is TRBV28; no reliable D call. V shed 2 bases and J shed 2 bases, with 4 bases lying between them. The CDR3 consists of 13 residues. The germline V gene encodes CDR1 MDHEN and CDR2 SYDVKM. CDR3 sequence (DNA): TGTGCCAGCAGTTTACTCGGCAATCAGCCCCAGCATTTT. Translation gives CASSLLGNQPQHF.

V gene TRBV10-1 combines with J gene TRBJ2-3; TRBD2 matches 10 bases. Germline V gene lookup returns CDR1 WNHNN and CDR2 SYGVQD (reference sequence). This CDR3 region has 15 residues. J was trimmed by 2 bases and V by 6 bases; bases with no gene match: 5. As DNA, the CDR3 is TGCGCCAGCAGCGCTACTAGCGGGAACACAGATACGCAGTATTTT. Translating gives CASSATSGNTDTQYF.

This chain uses TRBV7-9 with TRBJ1-2, with D uncertain. This CDR3 region has 16 residues. The germline CDR1 and CDR2 sequences are SEHNR and FQNEAQ (reference sequence). The ends were cut back, 0 bases at V and 5 bases at J, with 16 bases in the middle. The CDR3 coding sequence is TGTGCCAGCAGCTTAGCGTCGGGTCACCCTGGTTATGGCTACACCTTC. As protein: CASSLASGHPGYGYTF. The variable domain in full, with the rest retrieved from reference TRBV7-9 and TRBJ1-2, is DTGVSQNPRHKITKRGQNVTFRCDPISEHNRLYWYRQTLGQGPEFLTYFQNEAQLEKSRLLSDRFSAERPKGSFSTLEIQRTEQGDSAMYLCASSLASGHPGYGYTFGSGTRLTVV.

The gene calls are TRBV7-9 and TRBJ1-4; D gene unclear. This CDR3 contains 13 residues. V was cut by 5 bases and J by 16 bases, with 20 bases left in between. Germline values: CDR1 SEHNR, CDR2 FQNEAQ (reference sequence). CDR3 loop: CASSPPSVFGGFF. CDR3 coding DNA: TGTGCCAGCAGCCCACCGTCGGTCTTTGGTGGGTTTTTT.

The chain employs TRBV30 and TRBJ2-7; D not certain. This CDR3 region has 11 residues. Germline assignment: CDR1 GTSNPN and CDR2 SVGIG (reference sequence). V was clipped by 3 bases and J by 0 bases, with 3 bases between them. The DNA for the CDR3 is TGTGCCTGGAGGTCCTCCTACGAGCAGTACTTC. It specifies CAWRSSYEQYF.

The rearrangement uses TRBV15 and TRBJ2-1; 12 bases agree with TRBD1. CDR3 length equals 17 residues. Germline V CDR1 and CDR2: LNHNV, YYDKDF (reference sequence). V shed 3 bases and J 7 bases; nucleotides not matched to a gene: 10. CDR3: CATSRNPGQGARNEQFF. In DNA, the CDR3 is TGTGCCACCAGCAGGAACCCGGGACAGGGGGCAAGGAATGAGCAGTTCTTC.

The V call is TRBV7-2, the J call TRBJ1-1; D is uncertain. This CDR3 region has 13 residues. Per the germline V gene, CDR1 is SGHTA and CDR2 is FQGNSA. V was trimmed by 0 bases and J by 8 bases, leaving 10 bases between them. The CDR3 region is CASSLAEFYEAFF. CDR3 in DNA: TGTGCCAGCAGCTTAGCCGAGTTTTACGAAGCTTTCTTT. Complete variable domain (other parts from reference TRBV7-2 and TRBJ1-1): GAGVSQSPSNKVTEKGKDVELRCDPISGHTALYWYRQSLGQGLEFLIYFQGNSAPDKSGLPSDRFSAERTGGSVSTLTIQRTQQEDSAVYLCASSLAEFYEAFFGQGTRLTVV.

The V gene is TRBV2, the J gene TRBJ1-3; D possibly corresponds to TRBD1 (6 bases). Germline V gene data show CDR1 as SNHLY and CDR2 as FYNNEI. The CDR3 spans 12 residues. V lost 6 bases, J lost 5 bases, and 8 bases lay in between. The CDR3 is CASRGTRNTIYF. CDR3 bases: TGTGCCAGCAGGGGGACAAGAAACACCATATATTTT. Using reference TRBV2 and TRBJ1-3 for the parts outside the CDR3, the full variable domain is EPEVTQTPSHQVTQMGQEVILRCVPISNHLYFYWYRQILGQKVEFLVSFYNNEISEKSEIFDDQFSVERPDGSNFTLKIRSTKLEDSAMYFCASRGTRNTIYFGEGSWLTVV.

This rearrangement joins TRBV29-1 to TRBJ1-1; weak D call: TRBD1 (5 bases). Germline V lookup: CDR1 SQVTM, CDR2 ANQGSEA. This CDR3 comprises 15 residues. Trimming shortened V by 2 bases and J by 1 base, and 14 bases separated the two germline ends. The CDR3 DNA reads as TGCAGCGTTGAAAACTCGGGACTCCAGAACACTGAAGCTTTCTTT. This codes for CSVENSGLQNTEAFF.

The chain links TRBV6-1 to TRBJ2-5; tentatively, D is TRBD2 (6 bases). The ends were cut back, 3 bases at V and 1 base at J, with 18 bases in the middle. Germline V CDR1 and CDR2: MNHNS, SASEGT. The CDR3 is 17 amino acids. Here the CDR3 reads CASSDDGGTYPQETQYF. The CDR3 DNA reads as TGTGCCAGCAGTGATGATGGGGGGACCTACCCCCAAGAGACCCAGTACTTC.

This chain links TRBV5-1 with TRBJ1-5; 10 bases align to TRBD1. V shed 4 bases, J shed 2 bases, and the junction held 6 bases outside the gene matches. CDR3 length equals 16 residues. The germline gives CDR1 SGHRS, CDR2 YFSETQ. Here the CDR3 DNA reads TGCGCCAGCAGCCCGGGGGACAGGGGTGGCAATCAGCCCCAGCATTTT. Translation: CASSPGDRGGNQPQHF.

This chain uses TRBV6-5 with TRBJ1-2; D is unclear. Between the trimmed V and J ends, which lost 1 base and 8 bases, there was a span of 14 bases. Germline V CDR1 and CDR2: MNHEY, SVGAGI. The CDR3 has 14 residues. The CDR3 DNA sequence: TGTGCCAGCAGTTACTACCGTGAGGCGGGAGGCTACACCTTC. This translates into CASSYYREAGGYTF.

The chain uses TRBV27 and TRBJ2-5; D is ambiguous. Trimming removed 0 bases from V and 4 bases from J, with 9 bases in between. CDR1 MNHEY and CDR2 SMNVEV come from the germline V gene (reference sequence). This CDR3 is built from 14 residues. CDR3 in amino acids: CASSLSSRRETQYF. The CDR3 region has the DNA TGTGCCAGCAGTTTATCTTCTAGGCGAGAGACCCAGTACTTC.

The table lists this clone with a count of one. The chain links TRBV28 to TRBJ2-1; either TRBD1 or TRBD2 may supply D (6 bases each). Between the trimmed V and J ends, which lost 7 bases and 4 bases, there was a span of 23 bases. The CDR3 has 17 amino acids. Germline V gene sequence: CDR1 MDHEN, CDR2 SYDVKM. This CDR3 is CASTRGAGLNPYNEQFF. The CDR3 DNA follows: TGTGCCAGCACTAGGGGGGCTGGGCTCAATCCATACAATGAGCAGTTCTTC. Full variable domain (outside the CDR3, taken from reference TRBV28 and TRBJ2-1): DVKVTQSSRYLVKRTGEKVFLECVQDMDHENMFWYRQDPGLGLRLIYFSYDVKMKEKGDIPEGYSVSREKKERFSLILESASTNQTSMYLCASTRGAGLNPYNEQFFGPGTRLTVL.